This entry lists 2 T cell receptor beta chains sequenced from one sample in a study of cytomegalovirus exposure and HLA in healthy donors. The PCR was carried out with 60 Vbeta primers and 13 Jbeta primers. The assay was immunoSEQ multiplex PCR, and TCRdb's table has in-frame clones only and misses some. The sample includes 100,000 to 150,000 clones, around 75% of them seen just once. Sequencing was done on a sample of PBMCs. The receptors were sampled from a woman aged 45-65 years in good health and CMV-seronegative.

V gene TRBV2 combines with J gene TRBJ2-2; 10 positions match TRBD2. The CDR3 loop spans 15 amino acids. After removal of 10 bases from V and 5 bases from J, the junction contained 10 bases not matched to a gene. Germline lookup yields CDR1 SNHLY and CDR2 FYNNEI. The CDR3 is CATYLAGVMTGELFF. CDR3 in DNA: TGTGCCACCTATCTAGCGGGAGTCATGACCGGGGAGCTGTTTTTT.

V gene TRBV7-8 combines with J gene TRBJ2-6; 10 nucleotides match TRBD1. The length of the CDR3 is 18 residues. The V segment lost 2 bases and the J segment 0 bases; nucleotides outside the gene matches: 4. Germline V gives CDR1 SGHVS, CDR2 FQNEAQ. CDR3 bases: TGTGCCAGCAGCTTATTGGACAGGGGGGACTCTGGGGCCAACGTCCTGACTTTC. Its translation is CASSLLDRGDSGANVLTF.